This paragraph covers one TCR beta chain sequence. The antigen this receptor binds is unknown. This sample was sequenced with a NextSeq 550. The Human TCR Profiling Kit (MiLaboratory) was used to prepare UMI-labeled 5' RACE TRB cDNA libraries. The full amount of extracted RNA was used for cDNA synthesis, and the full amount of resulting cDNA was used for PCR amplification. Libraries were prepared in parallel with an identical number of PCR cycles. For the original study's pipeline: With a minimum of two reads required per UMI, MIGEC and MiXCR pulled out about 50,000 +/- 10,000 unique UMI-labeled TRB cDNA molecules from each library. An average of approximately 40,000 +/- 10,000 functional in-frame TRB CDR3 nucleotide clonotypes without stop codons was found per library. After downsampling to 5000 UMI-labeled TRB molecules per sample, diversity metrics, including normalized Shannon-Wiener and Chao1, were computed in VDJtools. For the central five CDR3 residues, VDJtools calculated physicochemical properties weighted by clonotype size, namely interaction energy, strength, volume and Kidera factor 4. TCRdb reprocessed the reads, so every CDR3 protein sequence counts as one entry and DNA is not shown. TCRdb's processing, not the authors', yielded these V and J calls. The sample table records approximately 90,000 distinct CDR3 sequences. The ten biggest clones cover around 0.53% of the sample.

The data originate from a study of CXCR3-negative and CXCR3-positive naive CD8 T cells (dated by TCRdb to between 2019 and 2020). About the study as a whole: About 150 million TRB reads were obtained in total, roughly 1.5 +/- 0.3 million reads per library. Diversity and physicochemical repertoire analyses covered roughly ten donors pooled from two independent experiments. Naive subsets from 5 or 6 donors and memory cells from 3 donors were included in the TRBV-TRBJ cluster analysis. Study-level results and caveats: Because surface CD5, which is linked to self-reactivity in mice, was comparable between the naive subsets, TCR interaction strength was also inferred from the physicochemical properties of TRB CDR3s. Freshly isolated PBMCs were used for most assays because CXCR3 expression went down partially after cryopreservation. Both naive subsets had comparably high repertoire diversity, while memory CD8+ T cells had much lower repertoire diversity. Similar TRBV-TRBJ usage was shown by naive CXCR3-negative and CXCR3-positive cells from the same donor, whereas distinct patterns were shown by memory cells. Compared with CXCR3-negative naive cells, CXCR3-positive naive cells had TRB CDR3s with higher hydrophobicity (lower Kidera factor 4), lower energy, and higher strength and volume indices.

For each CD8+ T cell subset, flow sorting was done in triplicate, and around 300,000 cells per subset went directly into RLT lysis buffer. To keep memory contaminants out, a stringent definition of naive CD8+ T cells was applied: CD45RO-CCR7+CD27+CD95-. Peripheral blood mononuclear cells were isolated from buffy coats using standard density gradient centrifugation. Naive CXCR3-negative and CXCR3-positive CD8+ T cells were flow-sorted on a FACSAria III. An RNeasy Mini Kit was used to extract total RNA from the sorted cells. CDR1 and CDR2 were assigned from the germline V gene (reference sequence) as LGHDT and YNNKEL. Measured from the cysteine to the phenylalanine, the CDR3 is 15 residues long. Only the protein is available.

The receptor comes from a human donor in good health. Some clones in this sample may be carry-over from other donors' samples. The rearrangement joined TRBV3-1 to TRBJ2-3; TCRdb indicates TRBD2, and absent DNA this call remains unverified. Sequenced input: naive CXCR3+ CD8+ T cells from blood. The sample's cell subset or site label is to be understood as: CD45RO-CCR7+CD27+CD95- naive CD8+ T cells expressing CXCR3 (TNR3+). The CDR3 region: CASSPGEGPWDTQYF.